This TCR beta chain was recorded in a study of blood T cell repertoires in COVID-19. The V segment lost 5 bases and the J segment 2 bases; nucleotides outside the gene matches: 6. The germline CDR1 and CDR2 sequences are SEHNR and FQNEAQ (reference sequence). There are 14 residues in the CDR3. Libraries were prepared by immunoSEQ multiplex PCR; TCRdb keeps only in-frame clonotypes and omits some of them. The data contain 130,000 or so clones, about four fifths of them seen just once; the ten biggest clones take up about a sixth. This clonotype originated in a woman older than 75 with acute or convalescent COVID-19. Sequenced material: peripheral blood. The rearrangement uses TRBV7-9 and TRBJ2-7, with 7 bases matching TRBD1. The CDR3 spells CASSPRTGTYEQYF. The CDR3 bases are TGTGCCAGCAGCCCCAGGACAGGAACCTACGAGCAGTACTTC.